This T cell receptor beta chain is from a study of sequential checkpoint blockade in melanoma. Study information: After nivolumab or ipilimumab alone, some 20 patients had week-13 rebiopsies. Broader study findings: Pretreatment TIL clonality tracked with response in the nivolumab-first arm.

About this clone: Its target is not known. An end of the junction does not agree with germline; a read error may underlie this.

Here immunoSEQ multiplex PCR was the method, and the copy in TCRdb shows in-frame clones only, minus some. The sample holds more than 2,000 clones, approximately 16% seen once. Treatment meaning: randomized to nivolumab then ipilimumab (arm A) or the reverse (arm B). Germline CDR1 and CDR2: MDHEN and SYDVKM. CDR3 length: 15 amino acids. V and J are TRBV28 and TRBJ2-1, with D perhaps being TRBD1 or TRBD2 (5 bases each). This specimen consisted of tumor tissue (inferred from file names), obtained from a patient given nivolumab and ipilimumab in sequence. This TCR derives from a human donor with melanoma. CDR3 amino acids: CASRKGRLSHNEQFF. CDR3 in DNA: TGTGCCAGCAGGAAGGGGAGACTCTCCCACAATGAGCAGTTCTTC.